Each of the 30 T cell receptor beta chains below was sequenced from the same sample in a study of T cell responses to AZD1222 COVID-19 vaccine. Method: immunoSEQ multiplex PCR; TCRdb's copy keeps in-frame clones and lacks some. Of 95,000 to 100,000 clones detected, about 90% appear once; the ten largest clones hold 16%. The material was peripheral blood, obtained on day 0 of AZD1222 vaccination. The receptor source for this set is an adult in good health.

V and J are TRBV5-1 and TRBJ1-4; perhaps TRBD1 as D (5 bases). Trimming stripped 4 bases from V and 0 bases from J, with 16 bases between. This CDR3 has 17 amino acids. CDR1 SGHRS and CDR2 YFSETQ come from the germline V gene. CDR3 nucleotide sequence: TGCGCCAGCAGCCCTGGGCGCCTGGGGGCAACTAATGAAAAACTGTTTTTT. Translating it yields CASSPGRLGATNEKLFF.

This chain connects TRBV2 to TRBJ1-5, with 7 bases lining up with TRBD1. CDR1 and CDR2 (germline): SNHLY, FYNNEI. This CDR3 spans 18 amino acids. The V segment lost 4 bases and the J segment 0 bases; nucleotides outside the gene matches: 12. CDR3 protein: CASSVRDSWEDSNQPQHF. The CDR3 nucleotides are TGTGCCAGCAGTGTACGGGACAGTTGGGAAGATAGCAATCAGCCCCAGCATTTT.

V is TRBV7-3 and J is TRBJ1-2; TRBD1 agrees at 7 bases. The CDR3 is 13 amino acids. Losses at the gene ends were 6 bases for V and 8 bases for J; bases not matched to a gene: 9. Germline CDR1 SGHTA, CDR2 FQGTGA. CDR3 in amino acids: CASSPTGTGGYTF. The DNA for the CDR3 is TGTGCCAGCAGTCCGACAGGGACGGGCGGCTACACCTTC.

The V gene is TRBV4-2, the J gene TRBJ2-1; 10 bases are shared with TRBD1. The CDR3 is made up of 16 amino acids. J lost 5 bases, V lost 1 base, and 5 bases had no gene match. Germline V gene data show CDR1 as LGHNA and CDR2 as YNFKEQ. The CDR3 region is CASSQVGTGADNEQFF. The CDR3 DNA follows: TGTGCCAGCAGCCAAGTGGGGACAGGGGCCGACAATGAGCAGTTCTTC.

The rearrangement links TRBV6-4 to TRBJ1-6; D may be TRBD1 (6 bases). Trimming cost V 5 bases and J 8 bases, with 16 bases left between them. Germline loops: CDR1 MRHNA, CDR2 SNTAGT. The CDR3 spans 15 residues. Written as DNA, the CDR3 is TGTGCCAGCAGTCTCTCGGCAGGGGTAGATTCACCCCTCCACTTT. Translating gives CASSLSAGVDSPLHF.

In this sample, this clone turned up a few times. The chain couples TRBV5-8 to TRBJ2-7; D not resolved. This CDR3 comprises 14 residues. Trimming removed 6 bases at V and 2 bases at J, with 15 bases between. CDR1 is SGHTS, CDR2 YDEGEE, per germline. DNA for the CDR3: TGTGCCAGCATTCAAGAATTGATCGCCTACGAGCAGTACTTC. Translating gives CASIQELIAYEQYF.

CDR3 bases: TGTGCCAGTAGTACTATGGAGGCAGATACGCAGTATTTT. It specifies CASSTMEADTQYF. The V gene is TRBV19, the J gene TRBJ2-3, with TRBD2 as a possible D gene (5 bases). The CDR3 is made up of 13 amino acids. V lost 4 bases and J lost 4, with 9 bases in between. From germline, CDR1 is LNHDA and CDR2 SQIVND (reference sequence).

This clone was picked up one time. This chain connects TRBV12-3 or TRBV12-4 to TRBJ1-1; D gene ambiguous. The CDR3 runs 12 residues. V was trimmed by 3 bases and J by 10 bases, leaving 12 bases between them. CDR3 region: CASSLVSTGAFF. Here the CDR3 DNA reads TGTGCCAGCAGTTTGGTGAGTACGGGAGCTTTCTTT.

This clone was observed once. This chain connects TRBV28 to TRBJ1-1; maybe TRBD1 (6 bases). The CDR3 consists of 15 residues. Deletions cut 5 bases from V and 1 base from J, with 14 bases between. In germline, CDR1 is MDHEN, CDR2 SYDVKM. This chain's CDR3 is CASSQISTGNTEAFF. CDR3 nucleotide sequence: TGTGCCAGCAGTCAAATTTCGACAGGGAACACTGAAGCTTTCTTT.

This clone was counted a single time. V is TRBV5-1 and J is TRBJ2-7; 9 nucleotides agree with TRBD2. CDR1 is SGHRS, CDR2 YFSETQ, per germline. The trim removed 0 bases at V and 2 bases at J, leaving 3 bases unmatched. The CDR3 is 15 amino acids. The CDR3 sequence: CASSLVAGDPYEQYF. CDR3 bases: TGCGCCAGCAGCTTGGTAGCGGGGGACCCCTACGAGCAGTACTTC.

This rearrangement joins TRBV3-1 (or the pseudogene TRBV3-2) to TRBJ1-4, with 7 bases fitting TRBD1. J was trimmed by 5 bases and V by 2 bases; bases with no gene match: 5. The CDR3 runs to 15 residues. CDR1 is LGHDT and CDR2 is YNNKEL in the germline V gene (reference sequence). CDR3 region: CASSQQDRQNEKLFF. The CDR3 nucleotides read TGTGCCAGCAGCCAACAGGACAGGCAGAATGAAAAACTGTTTTTT.

The rearrangement links TRBV6-6 to TRBJ2-7; tentative D call: TRBD1 (6 bases). Trimming took 6 bases from V and 0 from J, leaving 15 bases between them. Germline V gene sequence: CDR1 MNHNY, CDR2 SVGAGI (reference sequence). The CDR3 totals 15 residues. CDR3 coding DNA: TGTGCCAGCAGACCTCAGGGGTTGAGCTCCTACGAGCAGTACTTC. This translates into CASRPQGLSSYEQYF.

The chain uses TRBV7-9 and TRBJ1-2; perhaps TRBD1 as D (5 bases). CDR3 size: 17 residues. Germline V gives CDR1 SEHNR, CDR2 FQNEAQ (reference sequence). V lost 5 bases and J 0 bases, leaving 19 bases between the germline ends. The CDR3 sequence: CASSMPIGAISNYGYTF. The CDR3 bases are TGTGCCAGCAGCATGCCCATCGGGGCGATTTCTAACTATGGCTACACCTTC. The full variable domain, rest sourced from reference TRBV7-9 and TRBJ1-2, is DTGVSQNPRHKITKRGQNVTFRCDPISEHNRLYWYRQTLGQGPEFLTYFQNEAQLEKSRLLSDRFSAERPKGSFSTLEIQRTEQGDSAMYLCASSMPIGAISNYGYTFGSGTRLTVV.

The chain recombines TRBV7-9 with TRBJ2-1; 14 bases are shared with TRBD2. This CDR3 contains 14 residues. V lost 5 bases and J lost 12; bases outside the gene matches: 6. In germline, CDR1 is SEHNR, CDR2 FQNEAQ (reference sequence). The CDR3 spells CASSRGLAGEGQFF. DNA of the CDR3: TGTGCCAGCAGCCGGGGACTAGCGGGAGAGGGGCAGTTCTTC.

The chain is built from TRBV9 and TRBJ1-2, with 7 positions matching TRBD1. V shed 2 bases, J shed 5 bases, and the junction held 9 bases outside the gene matches. Germline CDR1 is SGDLS and CDR2 is YYNGEE. The CDR3 is 15 amino acids. The CDR3 here is CASSVGGTVFYGYTF. The CDR3 region has the DNA TGTGCCAGCAGCGTTGGCGGGACAGTTTTTTATGGCTACACCTTC.

This chain links TRBV7-9 with TRBJ2-7, with D uncertain. The CDR3 consists of 13 residues. V was pared by 5 bases and J by 6 bases, with 14 bases between. From germline, CDR1 is SEHNR and CDR2 FQNEAQ (reference sequence). The CDR3 here is CASSIRASPEQYF. The CDR3 DNA reads as TGTGCCAGCAGCATCCGGGCGAGCCCCGAGCAGTACTTC.

This clone was seen only a few times. This rearrangement joins TRBV10-1 to TRBJ2-5, with D tentatively TRBD1 (6 bases). The CDR3 is 15 amino acids. V gave up 2 bases and J gave up 0 bases, with 10 bases separating them. Germline-derived CDR1 and CDR2 are WNHNN and SYGVQD (reference sequence). In DNA, the CDR3 is TGCGCCAGCAGTGAGGGACAGACAAACCAAGAGACCCAGTACTTC. This encodes CASSEGQTNQETQYF.

The gene calls are TRBV9 and TRBJ2-7; D call uncertain. V lost 3 bases, J lost 6 bases, and 10 bases lay in between. This CDR3 is 12 amino acids long. Germline CDR1 and CDR2: SGDLS and YYNGEE. CDR3 amino acids: CASSGPGGEQYF. For the CDR3, the DNA is TGTGCCAGCAGCGGCCCTGGCGGCGAGCAGTACTTC.

V gene TRBV19 combines with J gene TRBJ2-7; TRBD2 matches 10 bases. Unmatched junction bases numbered 15, after V lost 1 base and J lost 6 bases. The length of the CDR3 is 18 residues. Germline-derived CDR1 and CDR2 are LNHDA and SQIVND (reference sequence). CDR3 region: CASSIVLAGGTLVGEQYF. In DNA form, the CDR3 reads TGTGCCAGTAGTATAGTGTTAGCGGGAGGTACCCTAGTCGGCGAGCAGTACTTC.

This clone was picked up one time. The genes are TRBV6-5 and TRBJ2-2; 10 bases map to TRBD1. The CDR3 contains 15 residues. Losses at the gene ends were 6 bases for V and 3 bases for J; bases not matched to a gene: 4. In germline, CDR1 is MNHEY, CDR2 SVGAGI. CDR3 sequence reads: CASRQTGGHTGELFF. The CDR3 DNA follows: TGTGCCAGCAGACAGACAGGGGGCCACACCGGGGAGCTGTTTTTT.

The chain has TRBV19 and TRBJ2-1, with TRBD2 matching 7 bases. V trimming: 6 bases; J trimming: 3 bases; junction bases outside the gene matches: 8. Germline V gives CDR1 LNHDA, CDR2 SQIVND (reference sequence). The CDR3 contains 15 residues. This chain's CDR3 is CASRGEREFYNEQFF. The CDR3 DNA follows: TGTGCCAGTAGGGGAGAGCGGGAATTCTACAATGAGCAGTTCTTC.

The rearrangement joins TRBV6-5 to TRBJ1-5, with 9 bases fitting TRBD1. The germline V gene has CDR1 MNHEY and CDR2 SVGAGI. V trimming: 6 bases; J trimming: 3 bases; junction bases outside the gene matches: 6. The CDR3 extends over 15 amino acids. CDR3 coding DNA: TGTGCCAGCAGCCGGACAGGGGTTGACAATCAGCCCCAGCATTTT. It translates to CASSRTGVDNQPQHF.

The rearrangement uses TRBV5-1 and TRBJ2-6; D is uncertain. V gave up 6 bases and J gave up 0 bases, with 10 bases separating them. Germline CDR1 SGHRS, CDR2 YFSETQ. The CDR3 covers 15 residues. CDR3 nucleotide sequence: TGCGCCAGCACCTACTCGGCCTCTGGGGCCAACGTCCTGACTTTC. Protein sequence: CASTYSASGANVLTF.

The chain uses TRBV5-1 and TRBJ1-1; 11 bases map to TRBD1. Losses at the gene ends were 2 bases for V and 4 bases for J; bases not matched to a gene: 7. Germline assignment: CDR1 SGHRS and CDR2 YFSETQ. This CDR3 contains 16 residues. The CDR3 coding sequence is TGCGCCAGCAGCTTCGGGACCGGGACAGGGGGCACTGAAGCTTTCTTT. Its protein is CASSFGTGTGGTEAFF.

The V gene is TRBV7-2, the J gene TRBJ1-2; D unresolved. The CDR3 has 13 amino acids. With 5 bases removed from V and 7 bases from J, the gap between germline ends came to 14 bases. Germline assignment: CDR1 SGHTA and CDR2 FQGNSA. The CDR3 protein is CASSAKNSGGYTF. For the CDR3, the DNA is TGTGCCAGCAGCGCAAAAAACAGCGGTGGCTACACCTTC.

V usage is TRBV28 and J usage is TRBJ2-1; 10 bases are a match to TRBD2. CDR1 and CDR2 from the germline V gene are MDHEN and SYDVKM. Losses at the gene ends were 6 bases for V and 1 base for J; bases not matched to a gene: 9. CDR3 size: 17 residues. CDR3 amino acids: CASRPLAGARSYNEQFF. The CDR3 DNA sequence: TGTGCCAGCAGACCGCTAGCGGGAGCACGGTCCTACAATGAGCAGTTCTTC. Based on the CDR3 plus reference TRBV28 and TRBJ2-1, the full variable domain is DVKVTQSSRYLVKRTGEKVFLECVQDMDHENMFWYRQDPGLGLRLIYFSYDVKMKEKGDIPEGYSVSREKKERFSLILESASTNQTSMYLCASRPLAGARSYNEQFFGPGTRLTVL.

The chain combines TRBV18 with TRBJ2-2, with D uncertain. Germline V gene data show CDR1 as KGHSH and CDR2 as LQKENI. The CDR3 spans 17 residues. Trimming stripped 4 bases from V and 0 bases from J, with 15 bases between. This CDR3 is CASSLVGFVANTGELFF. CDR3 DNA: TGTGCCAGCTCACTGGTTGGATTCGTCGCGAACACCGGGGAGCTGTTTTTT. Combining the CDR3 with reference TRBV18 and TRBJ2-2 gives the whole variable domain NAGVMQNPRHLVRRRGQEARLRCSPMKGHSHVYWYRQLPEEGLKFMVYLQKENIIDESGMPKERFSAEFPKEGPSILRIQQVVRGDSAAYFCASSLVGFVANTGELFFGEGSRLTVL.

The rearrangement links TRBV13 to TRBJ1-1; D not resolved. V lost 2 bases to trimming and J lost 11 bases, with 6 bases between them. The CDR3 extends over 10 amino acids. CDR1 is PRHDT, CDR2 FYEKMQ, per germline (reference sequence). CDR3: CASSLRDAFF. CDR3 coding DNA: TGTGCCAGCAGCTTAAGAGACGCTTTCTTT.

The gene calls are TRBV2 and TRBJ2-2; tentative D call: TRBD2 (6 bases). The CDR3 extends over 14 amino acids. The germline CDR1 and CDR2 sequences are SNHLY and FYNNEI. V lost 4 bases and J 0 bases, leaving 6 bases between the germline ends. The CDR3 here is CASSGLANTGELFF. The CDR3 region has the DNA TGTGCCAGCAGTGGACTAGCGAACACCGGGGAGCTGTTTTTT.

This clone occurred once. The chain is built from TRBV12-3 or TRBV12-4 and TRBJ1-5, with D tentatively TRBD1 (6 bases). Trimming removed 7 bases from V and 6 bases from J, with 13 bases in between. This CDR3 has 13 amino acids. The CDR3 loop reads CASTLQGFQPQHF. In nucleotides, the CDR3 is TGTGCCAGCACCTTACAGGGCTTTCAGCCCCAGCATTTT.